Shown below are 22 T cell receptor beta chains from a single sample sequenced in a study of T cell changes during pregnancy in multiple sclerosis. The assay was immunoSEQ multiplex PCR, and TCRdb's table has in-frame clones only and misses some. The data hold roughly 45,000 clones, with roughly nine tenths observed a single time. The sequencing used peripheral blood, collected in the first trimester of pregnancy. The receptors here all came from a female donor in good health, enrolled as a control in a pregnancy study.

In its sample, this clone was seen a few times. The rearrangement joins TRBV5-6 to TRBJ2-5; D possibly corresponds to TRBD1 (6 bases). Germline CDR1 and CDR2: SGHDT and YYEEEE. The V end was cut by 2 bases, the J end by 2 bases, with 13 bases between. The CDR3 length is 15 residues. The CDR3 reads CASSLQGRGQETQYF. CDR3 DNA: TGTGCCAGCAGCTTACAGGGTAGGGGTCAAGAGACCCAGTACTTC. Drawing the rest from reference TRBV5-6 and TRBJ2-5, the complete variable domain is DAGVTQSPTHLIKTRGQQVTLRCSPKSGHDTVSWYQQALGQGPQFIFQYYEEEERQRGNFPDRFSGHQFPNYSSELNVNALLLGDSALYLCASSLQGRGQETQYFGPGTRLLVL.

The chain combines TRBV27 with TRBJ1-4; D is perhaps TRBD1 (6 bases). The CDR3 runs 15 residues. Trimming took 5 bases from V and 15 from J, leaving 25 bases between them. Germline values: CDR1 MNHEY, CDR2 SMNVEV (reference sequence). The CDR3 here is CASSRLGGLSSPLFF. The CDR3 bases are TGTGCCAGCAGTCGCCTAGGGGGATTAAGCAGTCCTTTGTTTTTT.

V gene TRBV27 combines with J gene TRBJ2-1; 12 nucleotides line up with TRBD1. Germline V gene data show CDR1 as MNHEY and CDR2 as SMNVEV (reference sequence). The CDR3 length is 17 residues. V trimming: 3 bases; J trimming: 1 base; junction bases outside the gene matches: 4. The CDR3, as DNA: TGTGCCAGCAGTTTGTCGGGACAGGGGGCATCCTACAATGAGCAGTTCTTC. Translating it yields CASSLSGQGASYNEQFF.

The gene calls are TRBV28 and TRBJ2-1, with 12 bases identical to TRBD2. The germline V gene encodes CDR1 MDHEN and CDR2 SYDVKM. Trimming at V came to 1 base and at J to 7 bases, leaving 8 bases not matched to a gene. This CDR3 comprises 17 residues. The CDR3 sequence: CASSLFRRLAGDNEQFF. The CDR3 coding sequence is TGTGCCAGCAGTTTATTCCGCAGACTAGCGGGAGATAATGAGCAGTTCTTC. The full variable domain, rest sourced from reference TRBV28 and TRBJ2-1, is DVKVTQSSRYLVKRTGEKVFLECVQDMDHENMFWYRQDPGLGLRLIYFSYDVKMKEKGDIPEGYSVSREKKERFSLILESASTNQTSMYLCASSLFRRLAGDNEQFFGPGTRLTVL.

This chain connects TRBV11-3 to TRBJ2-2; TRBD1 might be the D (6 bases). Per the germline V gene, CDR1 is SGHNT and CDR2 is YENEEA. V lost 5 bases, J lost 3 bases, and 10 bases lay in between. The CDR3 has 14 amino acids. The CDR3 sequence is CASSMRQDTGELFF. The CDR3 bases are TGTGCCAGCAGCATGCGACAGGACACCGGGGAGCTGTTTTTT. The full variable domain, in which reference TRBV11-3 and TRBJ2-2 provide the parts outside the CDR3, is EAGVVQSPRYKIIEKKQPVAFWCNPISGHNTLYWYLQNLGQGPELLIRYENEEAVDDSQLPKDRFSAERLKGVDSTLKIQPAELGDSAVYLCASSMRQDTGELFFGEGSRLTVL.

J is TRBJ2-3 and V is TRBV18, with 9 bases that match TRBD2. The CDR3 covers 13 residues. The germline gives CDR1 KGHSH, CDR2 LQKENI. V shed 4 bases and J 4 bases; nucleotides not matched to a gene: 0. CDR3 region: CASSRLAADTQYF. CDR3 sequence (DNA): TGTGCCAGCTCACGACTAGCGGCAGATACGCAGTATTTT.

V usage is TRBV10-1 and J usage is TRBJ2-7; tentatively, D is TRBD1 (5 bases). The length of the CDR3 is 15 residues. Germline V gene data show CDR1 as WNHNN and CDR2 as SYGVQD (reference sequence). The V gene lost 0 bases and the J gene lost 4 bases, with 13 bases spanning the gap. The CDR3 here is CASSESTTGKYEQYF. The CDR3, as DNA: TGCGCCAGCAGTGAGTCAACAACAGGAAAGTACGAGCAGTACTTC.

This clone was found once. The genes are TRBV28 and TRBJ2-1; 8 bases match TRBD2. The CDR3 length is 15 residues. Germline lookup yields CDR1 MDHEN and CDR2 SYDVKM. The V gene end was trimmed by 4 bases and the J gene end by 4 bases; junction bases not matched to a gene: 6. CDR3 residues: CASSSSGGLYNEQFF. The CDR3 DNA is TGTGCCAGCAGTTCCAGCGGGGGCCTTTACAATGAGCAGTTCTTC. The full variable domain, completed using reference TRBV28 and TRBJ2-1, is DVKVTQSSRYLVKRTGEKVFLECVQDMDHENMFWYRQDPGLGLRLIYFSYDVKMKEKGDIPEGYSVSREKKERFSLILESASTNQTSMYLCASSSSGGLYNEQFFGPGTRLTVL.

The V gene is TRBV25-1, the J gene TRBJ2-7, with a tentative D call TRBD1 (6 bases). CDR1 and CDR2 from the germline V gene are MGHDK and SYGVNS. The CDR3 totals 17 residues. The ends were cut back, 1 base at V and 0 bases at J, with 16 bases in the middle. The CDR3 DNA sequence: TGTGCCAGCAGTGAATCTTTAGGGCAGGGGAGCTCCTACGAGCAGTACTTC. It yields the protein CASSESLGQGSSYEQYF.

The CDR3 spells CASSLPRHEAFF. For the CDR3, the DNA is TGTGCCAGCAGTTTGCCCAGGCATGAAGCTTTCTTT. V gene TRBV28 combines with J gene TRBJ1-1; D gene uncertain. With 3 bases removed from V and 7 bases from J, the gap between germline ends came to 9 bases. The CDR3 spans 12 residues. Germline CDR1 and CDR2: MDHEN and SYDVKM.

This clone was observed a single time. Here the CDR3 DNA reads TGTGCCAGTAGGACTAGCGGGGGGGAAAACATTCAGTACTTC. It encodes CASRTSGGENIQYF. The rearrangement uses TRBV19 and TRBJ2-4; 14 bases are a match to TRBD2. This CDR3 contains 14 residues. CDR1 is LNHDA and CDR2 is SQIVND in the germline V gene (reference sequence). After removal of 6 bases from V and 5 bases from J, the junction contained 0 bases not matched to a gene.

The chain carries TRBV10-3 and TRBJ2-3; 9 positions agree with TRBD2. The junction had 15 bases not matched to a gene; V was cut back by 3 bases and J by 2 bases. Germline loops: CDR1 ENHRY, CDR2 SYGVKD. The CDR3 consists of 19 residues. CDR3 nucleotides: TGTGCCATCAGTGAAAGGGCAGCGGGAGGCGGTCACCCCACAGATACGCAGTATTTT. Protein product: CAISERAAGGGHPTDTQYF.

The rearrangement uses TRBV5-6 and TRBJ1-1; 9 bases fit TRBD1. This CDR3 has 15 residues. Germline lookup yields CDR1 SGHDT and CDR2 YYEEEE. With V trimmed by 0 bases and J by 1 base, 1 base remained unmatched. This chain's CDR3 is CASSLGQGGNTEAFF. The CDR3, as DNA: TGTGCCAGCAGCTTGGGACAGGGGGGGAACACTGAAGCTTTCTTT.

The chain combines TRBV27 with TRBJ2-1, with 8 positions matching TRBD2. V lost 4 bases, J lost 8 bases, and 13 bases stayed unmatched. The CDR3 totals 16 residues. Germline assignment: CDR1 MNHEY and CDR2 SMNVEV (reference sequence). CDR3 loop: CASSSLVSGRPDEQFF. The CDR3 DNA reads TGTGCCAGCAGTTCCCTGGTCAGCGGGAGACCGGATGAGCAGTTCTTC.

This clone was observed once. The gene calls are TRBV27 and TRBJ2-7; 7 bases fit TRBD2. This CDR3 is 14 amino acids long. The V segment lost 4 bases and the J segment 2 bases; nucleotides outside the gene matches: 5. Germline CDR1 and CDR2: MNHEY and SMNVEV (reference sequence). CDR3 protein: CASSWFRGAYEQYF. Written as DNA, the CDR3 is TGTGCCAGCAGTTGGTTTCGGGGGGCCTACGAGCAGTACTTC.

In regard to this clone: The sample holds other DNA sequences that translate to the same CDR3. The gene calls are TRBV18 and TRBJ1-2, with D perhaps TRBD1 (6 bases). Germline assignment: CDR1 KGHSH and CDR2 LQKENI. The CDR3 runs to 13 residues. The ends were cut back, 3 bases at V and 2 bases at J, with 7 bases in the middle. Here the CDR3 reads CASSPDRNYGYTF. The CDR3 DNA is TGTGCCAGCTCACCGGACAGAAACTATGGCTACACCTTC.

The chain couples TRBV9 to TRBJ2-3; 8 bases match TRBD2. Germline lookup yields CDR1 SGDLS and CDR2 YYNGEE. CDR3 length: 15 amino acids. With V trimmed by 3 bases and J by 3 bases, 6 bases remained unmatched. Here the CDR3 DNA reads TGTGCCAGCAGCGACGGGACTAGGGGGACAGATACGCAGTATTTT. Its protein is CASSDGTRGTDTQYF.

This clone was counted once. The gene calls are TRBV5-1 and TRBJ1-4; a weak D match, TRBD1 (5 bases). V was clipped by 2 bases and J by 8 bases, with 16 bases between them. The CDR3 is made up of 15 amino acids. CDR1 is SGHRS, CDR2 YFSETQ, per germline. CDR3 DNA sequence: TGCGCCAGCAGCTTTACTCCAGGGTCAGAAGAAAAACTGTTTTTT. Protein sequence: CASSFTPGSEEKLFF. Supplemented by reference TRBV5-1 and TRBJ1-4, the full variable domain reads KAGVTQTPRYLIKTRGQQVTLSCSPISGHRSVSWYQQTPGQGLQFLFEYFSETQRNKGNFPGRFSGRQFSNSRSEMNVSTLELGDSALYLCASSFTPGSEEKLFFGSGTQLSVL.

This chain connects TRBV7-6 to TRBJ1-3; perhaps TRBD1 as D (6 bases). Trimming stripped 5 bases from V and 13 bases from J, with 24 bases between. This CDR3 region has 15 residues. Germline values: CDR1 SGHVS, CDR2 FNYEAQ. The CDR3 region is CASSLAGGGTGGIYF. CDR3 coding DNA: TGTGCCAGCAGCCTCGCGGGGGGGGGCACAGGTGGGATATATTTT.

V is TRBV5-4 and J is TRBJ2-1; TRBD2 matches 13 bases. The junction had 8 bases not matched to a gene; V was cut back by 4 bases and J by 7 bases. The CDR3 runs to 16 residues. The germline V gene has CDR1 SGHNT and CDR2 YYREEE (reference sequence). CDR3 in amino acids: CASSATRTSGGNEQFF. DNA of the CDR3: TGTGCCAGCAGCGCGACCCGGACTAGCGGGGGTAATGAGCAGTTCTTC.

This clone was recorded only once. The chain recombines TRBV19 with TRBJ2-7, with TRBD1 as a possible D gene (6 bases). Germline V gene sequence: CDR1 LNHDA, CDR2 SQIVND (reference sequence). Trimming took off 4 bases at V and 3 bases at J, with 13 bases between the two ends. The CDR3 is 14 residues long. The CDR3 loop reads CASSTQGHHYEQYF. Here the CDR3 DNA reads TGTGCCAGTAGTACACAGGGACACCACTACGAGCAGTACTTC.

The J gene is TRBJ1-4, the V gene TRBV19; D is possibly TRBD1 (6 bases). CDR1 is LNHDA and CDR2 is SQIVND in the germline V gene (reference sequence). The germline V and J ends were trimmed by 6 bases and 2 bases, with 10 bases remaining between them. The CDR3 consists of 14 residues. This chain's CDR3 is CASSTGFTNEKLFF. For the CDR3, the DNA is TGTGCCAGTAGCACAGGGTTCACTAATGAAAAACTGTTTTTT.